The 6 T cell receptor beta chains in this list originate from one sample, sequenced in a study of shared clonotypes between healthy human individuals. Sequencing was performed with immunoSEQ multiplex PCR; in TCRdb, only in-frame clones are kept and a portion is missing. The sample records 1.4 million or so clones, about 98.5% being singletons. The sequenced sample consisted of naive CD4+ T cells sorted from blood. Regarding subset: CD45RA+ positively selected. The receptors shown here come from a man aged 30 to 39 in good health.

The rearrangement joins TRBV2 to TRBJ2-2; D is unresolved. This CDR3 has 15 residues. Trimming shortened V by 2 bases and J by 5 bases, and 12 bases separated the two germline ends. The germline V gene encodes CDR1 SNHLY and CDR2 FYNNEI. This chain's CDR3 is CASSEPGRVTGELFF. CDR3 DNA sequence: TGTGCCAGCAGTGAACCTGGACGGGTGACCGGGGAGCTGTTTTTT.

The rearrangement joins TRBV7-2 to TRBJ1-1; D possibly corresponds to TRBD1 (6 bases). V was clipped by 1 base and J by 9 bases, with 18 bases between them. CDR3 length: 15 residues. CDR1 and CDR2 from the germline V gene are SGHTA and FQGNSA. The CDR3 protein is CASSLGARDILKAFF. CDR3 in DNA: TGTGCCAGCAGCTTAGGGGCCCGGGACATCCTAAAAGCTTTCTTT.

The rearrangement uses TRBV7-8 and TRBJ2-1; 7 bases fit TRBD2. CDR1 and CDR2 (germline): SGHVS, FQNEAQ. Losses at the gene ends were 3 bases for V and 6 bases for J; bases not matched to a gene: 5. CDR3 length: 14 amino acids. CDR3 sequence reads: CASSFVAGLNEQFF. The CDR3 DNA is TGTGCCAGCAGCTTCGTAGCGGGCCTCAATGAGCAGTTCTTC.

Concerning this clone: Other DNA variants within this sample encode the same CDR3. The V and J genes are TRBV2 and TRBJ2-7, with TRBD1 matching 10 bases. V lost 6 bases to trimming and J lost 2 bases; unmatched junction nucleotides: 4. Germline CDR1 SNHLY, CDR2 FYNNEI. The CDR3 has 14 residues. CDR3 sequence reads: CASSPGQGAYEQYF. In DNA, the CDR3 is TGTGCCAGCAGCCCCGGACAGGGGGCCTACGAGCAGTACTTC.

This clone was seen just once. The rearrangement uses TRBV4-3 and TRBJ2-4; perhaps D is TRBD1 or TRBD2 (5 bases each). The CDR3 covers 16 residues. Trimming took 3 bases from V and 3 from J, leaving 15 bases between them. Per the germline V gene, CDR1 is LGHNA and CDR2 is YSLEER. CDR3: CASSHLGDRGKNIQYF. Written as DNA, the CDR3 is TGCGCCAGCAGCCATTTGGGGGATCGCGGCAAAAACATTCAGTACTTC.

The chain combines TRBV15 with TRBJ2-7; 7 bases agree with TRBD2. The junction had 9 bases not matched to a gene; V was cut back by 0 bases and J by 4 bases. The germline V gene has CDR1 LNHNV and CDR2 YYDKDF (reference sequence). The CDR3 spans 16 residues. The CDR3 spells CATSRDEGGRGYEQYF. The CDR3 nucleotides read TGTGCCACCAGCAGAGATGAGGGAGGGAGAGGATACGAGCAGTACTTC.